Listed below are T cell receptor beta chains from one sample, sequenced in a study of cytomegalovirus exposure and HLA in healthy donors. Here immunoSEQ multiplex PCR was the method, and the copy in TCRdb shows in-frame clones only, minus some. This repertoire shows around 150,000 clones, about 88% found once; its top ten account for 2% to 2.5%. The sample consisted of PBMCs. The receptor set was obtained from a woman younger than 35 in good health and CMV-seronegative. The CDR3 runs from the conserved cysteine through the conserved F or W. The order of the fields is clone size, D gene, V gene, J gene, CDR3 DNA, CDR3 protein. The D gene is left open where the match is weak. Clone size is shown for a subset of rows, as once, few, many or a class of expanded clone.

size: NA; D: TRBD1; V: TRBV27; J: TRBJ1-3; DNA: TGTGCCAGCAGTGAGGGGGCAGGGACTGGAAACACCATATATTTT; CDR3: CASSEGAGTGNTIYF
size: NA; D: TRBD1; V: TRBV7-3; J: TRBJ2-5; DNA: TGTGCCAGCAGCCCGGGGACAGGGGAAGAGACCCAGTACTTC; CDR3: CASSPGTGEETQYF
size: NA; D: TRBD1; V: TRBV7-3; J: TRBJ2-2; DNA: TGTGCCAGCAGCCTTCAGGGGGCTAAGGACACCGGGGAGCTGTTTTTT; CDR3: CASSLQGAKDTGELFF
size: NA; D: TRBD1; V: TRBV5-1; J: TRBJ2-5; DNA: TGCGCCAGCAGCTCCCGGGACAGCCTTGACCAAGAGACCCAGTACTTC; CDR3: CASSSRDSLDQETQYF
size: NA; D: NA; V: TRBV29-1; J: TRBJ1-4; DNA: TGCAGCGTTGAAGATAGAGTCGGGGGGCGGGAAAAACTGTTTTTT; CDR3: CSVEDRVGGREKLFF
size: NA; D: TRBD1; V: TRBV5-1; J: TRBJ2-1; DNA: TGCGCCAGCAGCTTCCGGGACAGGGGGTACAATGAGCAGTTCTTC; CDR3: CASSFRDRGYNEQFF
size: NA; D: NA; V: TRBV9; J: TRBJ1-2; DNA: TGTGCCAGTGCGACAGATACTTATAACTATGGCTACACCTTC; CDR3: CASATDTYNYGYTF
size: once; D: NA; V: TRBV19; J: TRBJ1-1; DNA: TGTGCCAGTAGTCGACAGGCCCTGAACACTGAAGCTTTCTTT; CDR3: CASSRQALNTEAFF
size: NA; D: NA; V: TRBV19; J: TRBJ2-1; DNA: TGTGCCAGTAGAATGACTGCGGGTGAGCAGTTCTTC; CDR3: CASRMTAGEQFF
size: NA; D: NA; V: TRBV2; J: TRBJ2-2; DNA: TGTGCCAGCAGTGAAAGAGGGTCCGGGGAGCTGTTTTTT; CDR3: CASSERGSGELFF
size: NA; D: NA; V: TRBV27; J: TRBJ1-1; DNA: TGTGCCAGCAGCTCTCCTTTAGGGGGAAACACTGAAGCTTTCTTT; CDR3: CASSSPLGGNTEAFF
size: NA; D: NA; V: TRBV6-5; J: TRBJ1-1; DNA: TGTGCCAGCAGTTACTCGACGGAGCTACGAGCTTTCTTT; CDR3: CASSYSTELRAFF
size: NA; D: NA; V: TRBV7-9; J: TRBJ1-2; DNA: TGTGCCAGCAGCCCGAATGACAGGATCTCTGGCTACACCTTC; CDR3: CASSPNDRISGYTF
size: once; D: TRBD1; V: TRBV7-2; J: TRBJ2-2; DNA: TGTGCCAGCAGCTTTTCCGGGACAGGGAACACCGGGGAGCTGTTTTTT; CDR3: CASSFSGTGNTGELFF
size: NA; D: NA; V: TRBV5-6; J: TRBJ1-5; DNA: TGTGCCAGCAGCCTACGGGGGTGGGATAGCAATCAGCCCCAGCATTTT; CDR3: CASSLRGWDSNQPQHF
size: NA; D: TRBD1; V: TRBV12-5; J: TRBJ1-2; DNA: TGTGCTAGTGGTTTGGAACAGGGGACGGGCGGCTACACCTTC; CDR3: CASGLEQGTGGYTF
size: NA; D: NA; V: TRBV6-4; J: TRBJ1-2; DNA: TGTGCCAGCAGTTTAGAACCGGGACACCAAGCCTTTGGGTATGGCTACACCTTC; CDR3: CASSLEPGHQAFGYGYTF
size: NA; D: NA; V: TRBV6-5; J: TRBJ1-1; DNA: TGTGCCAGCACCACGGGGGTGGGGAACACTGAAGCTTTCTTT; CDR3: CASTTGVGNTEAFF
size: NA; D: TRBD1; V: TRBV19; J: TRBJ2-2; DNA: TGTGCCAGCTTTCAGGGGGCCGGGGAGCTGTTTTTT; CDR3: CASFQGAGELFF
size: NA; D: NA; V: TRBV5-1; J: TRBJ1-6; DNA: TGCGCCAGCAGCGTGGGACCACAGGGAGTTGGGTCACCCCTCCACTTT; CDR3: CASSVGPQGVGSPLHF
size: NA; D: TRBD1; V: TRBV5-8; J: TRBJ1-6; DNA: TGTGCCAGCAGCTCCCTTTTTACAGGGGCGGATTCACCCCTCCACTTT; CDR3: CASSSLFTGADSPLHF
size: NA; D: NA; V: TRBV10-3; J: TRBJ1-3; DNA: TGTGCCATCACTCCCGACAGCGGAAACACCATATATTTT; CDR3: CAITPDSGNTIYF
size: NA; D: TRBD1; V: TRBV27; J: TRBJ2-7; DNA: TGTGCCAGCAGCCACCGACAGGGCTACGAGCAGTACTTC; CDR3: CASSHRQGYEQYF
size: NA; D: NA; V: TRBV5-4; J: TRBJ2-5; DNA: TGTGCCAGCAGCTTTTGGCGGGTGGGGGAGACCCAGTACTTC; CDR3: CASSFWRVGETQYF
size: NA; D: TRBD1; V: TRBV11-2; J: TRBJ2-3; DNA: TGTGCCAGCAGCCCGGGACAGATCAGGGCAGATACGCAGTATTTT; CDR3: CASSPGQIRADTQYF
size: NA; D: NA; V: TRBV30; J: TRBJ1-1; DNA: TGTGCCTGGAGTGGGAGCAGGGGAACTGAAGCTTTCTTT; CDR3: CAWSGSRGTEAFF
size: NA; D: NA; V: TRBV29-1; J: TRBJ1-5; DNA: TGCAGCGTTGACAGTAATCAGCCCCAGCATTTT; CDR3: CSVDSNQPQHF
size: once; D: NA; V: TRBV18; J: TRBJ1-1; DNA: TGTGCCAGCTCACGTACAGTGAACACTGAAGCTTTCTTT; CDR3: CASSRTVNTEAFF
size: NA; D: NA; V: TRBV2; J: TRBJ1-4; DNA: TGTGCCAGCAGTGAAGGGGGCTATAATGAAAAACTGTTTTTT; CDR3: CASSEGGYNEKLFF
size: NA; D: TRBD2; V: TRBV7-6; J: TRBJ2-3; DNA: TGTGCCAGCAGCCCGGTCGGGGCGGGGGGACTAGCGGGGTACCTTAGCTTT; CDR3: CASSPVGAGGLAGYLSF
size: NA; D: TRBD2; V: TRBV5-1; J: TRBJ2-3; DNA: TGCGCCAGCAGCTTGGGGACTAGAGGTTCGGACTACACAGTTTTTACGCAGTATTTT; CDR3: CASSLGTRGSDYTVFTQYF
size: NA; D: TRBD1; V: TRBV28; J: TRBJ1-1; DNA: TGTGCCAGCAGTTCGACCGGGACAGGGAAAAAGGAAGCTTTCTTT; CDR3: CASSSTGTGKKEAFF
size: NA; D: TRBD2; V: TRBV2; J: TRBJ2-2; DNA: TGTGCCAGCAGCCCGGGACTAGCGGTTGAGACCGGGGAGCTGTTTTTT; CDR3: CASSPGLAVETGELFF
size: NA; D: TRBD2; V: TRBV5-4; J: TRBJ2-7; DNA: TGTGCCAGCAGCTTACTAGCGGGGGCCTACGAGCAGTACTTC; CDR3: CASSLLAGAYEQYF
size: few; D: NA; V: TRBV29-1; J: TRBJ1-1; DNA: TGCAGCGTGAATTACAGGGACACTGAAGCTTTCTTT; CDR3: CSVNYRDTEAFF
size: NA; D: TRBD1; V: TRBV4-1; J: TRBJ2-1; DNA: TGCGCCAGCAGCCGCACCGGGACAGATGCCTACAATGAGCAGTTCTTC; CDR3: CASSRTGTDAYNEQFF
size: few; D: TRBD1; V: TRBV14; J: TRBJ1-2; DNA: TGTGCCAGCAGCCAAGCCGGGACAGCTAACTATGGCTACACCTTC; CDR3: CASSQAGTANYGYTF
size: NA; D: TRBD2; V: TRBV5-1; J: TRBJ2-3; DNA: TGCGCCAGCAGCTTGCGCCTAGCGGGGGGAGATACGCAGTATTTT; CDR3: CASSLRLAGGDTQYF
size: NA; D: NA; V: TRBV29-1; J: TRBJ2-2; DNA: TGCAGCGGAGAAGGGGATAACACCGGGGAGCTGTTTTTT; CDR3: CSGEGDNTGELFF
size: NA; D: TRBD1; V: TRBV5-1; J: TRBJ1-2; DNA: TGCGCCAGCAGCTTCCCAGGGGGCTCTAACTATGGCTACACCTTC; CDR3: CASSFPGGSNYGYTF
size: NA; D: NA; V: TRBV6-1; J: TRBJ1-2; DNA: TGTGCCAGCAGTGGTTCTCGATTGGACTGGGATGGCTACACCTTC; CDR3: CASSGSRLDWDGYTF
size: NA; D: NA; V: TRBV27; J: TRBJ2-1; DNA: TGTGCCAGCAGTTCCCCGGCGTGGGGTTCGGGGGACAATGAGCAGTTCTTC; CDR3: CASSSPAWGSGDNEQFF
size: NA; D: NA; V: TRBV6-6; J: TRBJ1-1; DNA: TGTGCCAGCAGTTACGGAGGAGCCTCGAAGAACACTGAAGCTTTCTTT; CDR3: CASSYGGASKNTEAFF
size: NA; D: TRBD1; V: TRBV27; J: TRBJ1-1; DNA: TGTGCCAGCCACAGGGGGCTGAAGAACACTGAAGCTTTCTTT; CDR3: CASHRGLKNTEAFF
size: NA; D: NA; V: TRBV10-1; J: TRBJ2-7; DNA: TGCGCCAGCCAGGGCGCGAGCGCGAGAGAGCAGTACTTC; CDR3: CASQGASAREQYF
size: NA; D: TRBD1; V: TRBV11-2; J: TRBJ2-7; DNA: TGTGCCAGCAGCTTAGAGGGGACAGGGGCCACCTACGAGCAGTACTTC; CDR3: CASSLEGTGATYEQYF
size: NA; D: NA; V: TRBV5-1; J: TRBJ1-1; DNA: TGCGCCAGCAGCTGGGGACAGAACACTGAAGCTTTCTTT; CDR3: CASSWGQNTEAFF
size: NA; D: NA; V: TRBV30; J: TRBJ2-4; DNA: TGTGCCTGGAGTTGGGAAGGCCCGGAGGGCATTCAGTACTTC; CDR3: CAWSWEGPEGIQYF
size: NA; D: NA; V: TRBV4-3; J: TRBJ2-7; DNA: TGCGCCAGCAGCCAGGGAGCGGGCCTCTCCTACGAGCAGTACTTC; CDR3: CASSQGAGLSYEQYF